These 19 T cell receptor beta chains originate from one sample sequenced in a study of T cells in Graves' hyperthyroidism and ophthalmopathy. There were TCR beta CDR3 regions amplified from RNA transcripts. A first-round RT-PCR of the TCR CDR3 used the HTBI primer set. Each CDR3 protein is one row after TCRdb ran MiXCR on the multiplex PCR reads. The table includes 350,000 to 400,000 distinct CDR3 sequences, roughly 13% detected once. The sequencing input was blood. All receptors come from a woman aged 60 to 75 with Graves' hyperthyroidism.

With regard to this clonotype: An end of the junction does not agree with germline; a read error may underlie this. The chain couples TRBV5-1 to TRBJ2-1, with D possibly TRBD1 on 5 matching bases. The CDR3 contains 13 residues. CDR1 is SGHRS and CDR2 is YFSETQ in the germline V gene. DNA for the CDR3: TGCGCCAGCAGCTTGGGTTCGACAGACCGCTCGGTCTTC. Translating it yields CASSLGSTDRSVF.

The sample holds many counts of this clonotype. The CDR3 protein is CASSYWLAGSTEDTQYF. CDR3 DNA: TGTGCCAGCAGTTACTGGCTAGCGGGATCCACGGAGGATACGCAGTATTTT. The chain links TRBV6-2 or TRBV6-3 to TRBJ2-3, with 9 bases fitting TRBD2. The germline V gene has CDR1 MNHEY and CDR2 SVGEGT. The J segment lost 6 bases and the V segment lost 1 base, leaving 11 bases of the junction unmatched. The CDR3 extends over 17 amino acids.

This clonotype was picked up many times. The chain is built from TRBV6-1 and TRBJ1-6; perhaps TRBD1 as D (5 bases). From germline, CDR1 is MNHNS and CDR2 SASEGT. V was trimmed by 7 bases and J by 6 bases, leaving 19 bases between them. The CDR3 sequence is 16 residues long. CDR3 coding DNA: TGTGCCAGCACCCTACAGGCAGACGGGAGTAATTCACCCCTCCACTTT. It is translated as CASTLQADGSNSPLHF.

This clonotype was counted many times. V is TRBV11-2 and J is TRBJ2-7, with TRBD2 identical over 7 bases. V gave up 7 bases and J gave up 7 bases; unmatched junction bases: 13. This CDR3 has 14 amino acids. From germline, CDR1 is SGHAT and CDR2 FQNNGV. The CDR3 loop reads CASTTGPQGLEQYF. The CDR3 region has the DNA TGTGCCAGCACCACTGGGCCGCAGGGACTAGAGCAGTACTTC.

Comment on this clonotype: With a much larger clone just one base away, this may be a read error. The V and J genes are TRBV27 and TRBJ2-7, with D tentatively TRBD1 (6 bases). The V and J ends lost 6 bases and 3 bases respectively, with 15 bases between them. This CDR3 has 14 residues. Germline assignment: CDR1 MNHEY and CDR2 SMNVEV (reference sequence). The CDR3 nucleotides are TGTGCCAGCAGCCGGGACATGACAAACTACGAGCAGTACTTC. Protein product: CASSRDMTNYEQYF.

This clonotype was detected ten times or more. The J gene is TRBJ2-3, the V gene TRBV12-5; tentative D call: TRBD2 (5 bases). The CDR3 covers 13 residues. Germline lookup yields CDR1 LGHNT and CDR2 FRNRAP. CDR3 in amino acids: CASGRGTSDTQYF. CDR3 coding DNA: TGTGCCTCTGGTCGGGGAACCTCAGATACGCAGTATTTT. Drawing the rest from reference TRBV12-5 and TRBJ2-3, the complete variable domain is DARVTQTPRHKVTEMGQEVTMRCQPILGHNTVFWYRQTMMQGLELLAYFRNRAPLDDSGMPKDRFSAEMPDATLATLKIQPSEPRDSAVYFCASGRGTSDTQYFGPGTRLTVL.

The chain joins TRBV25-1 to TRBJ2-2; D perhaps matches TRBD2 (6 bases). This CDR3 has 18 amino acids. Germline V gene data show CDR1 as MGHDK and CDR2 as SYGVNS. The germline V and J ends were trimmed by 2 bases and 1 base, with 17 bases remaining between them. The CDR3 loop reads CASSEGGKGVRNTGELFF. CDR3 bases: TGTGCCAGCAGTGAAGGCGGGAAGGGTGTGAGGAACACCGGGGAGCTGTTTTTT. Full variable domain (outside the CDR3, taken from reference TRBV25-1 and TRBJ2-2): EADIYQTPRYLVIGTGKKITLECSQTMGHDKMYWYQQDPGMELHLIHYSYGVNSTEKGDLSSESTVSRIRTEHFPLTLESARPSHTSQYLCASSEGGKGVRNTGELFFGEGSRLTVL.

This clonotype was recorded at least ten times. The chain couples TRBV12-3 or TRBV12-4 to TRBJ2-1, with unresolved D. The CDR3 is 10 residues long. Trimming removed 2 bases at V and 10 bases at J, with 3 bases between. CDR3 nucleotide sequence: TGTGCCAGCAGTTTACTCGAGCAGTTCTTC. Residues: CASSLLEQFF.

The rearrangement uses TRBV6-1 and TRBJ1-3; 12 nucleotides line up with TRBD1. V gave up 5 bases and J gave up 0 bases; unmatched junction bases: 8. This CDR3 has 18 amino acids. CDR1 is MNHNS, CDR2 SASEGT, per germline. The CDR3 reads CASSSPGQGAHSGNTIYF. In DNA form, the CDR3 reads TGTGCCAGCAGTTCCCCGGGACAGGGGGCCCACTCTGGAAACACCATATATTTT.

This clonotype was observed at least ten times. This chain links TRBV24-1 with TRBJ2-1, with TRBD2 matching over 10 bases. The CDR3 has 15 residues. The ends lost 7 bases at V and 5 bases at J; junction bases unmatched: 7. Germline lookup yields CDR1 KGHDR and CDR2 SFDVKD. CDR3 protein: CATSLAGVRDNEQFF. CDR3 nucleotide sequence: TGTGCCACCAGCCTAGCGGGAGTAAGAGACAATGAGCAGTTCTTC.

This clonotype was seen a few times. The chain carries TRBV27 and TRBJ2-6; 7 bases agree with TRBD2. Germline CDR1 and CDR2: MNHEY and SMNVEV (reference sequence). The trim removed 4 bases at V and 0 bases at J, leaving 6 bases unmatched. The CDR3 is 17 residues long. The CDR3 region is CASSSGTTRSGANVLTF. CDR3 nucleotide sequence: TGTGCCAGCAGTTCCGGGACTACCCGCTCTGGGGCCAACGTCCTGACTTTC.

This clonotype was seen repeatedly, ten times or more. The chain links TRBV3-1 to TRBJ2-3, with TRBD2 matching 9 bases. From germline, CDR1 is LGHDT and CDR2 YNNKEL (reference sequence). After removal of 0 bases from V and 6 bases from J, the junction contained 10 bases not matched to a gene. The CDR3 has 17 residues. DNA of the CDR3: TGTGCCAGCAGCCAAGATGGCTGGCGGGAGGGAGGTGATACGCAGTATTTT. It specifies CASSQDGWREGGDTQYF.

This clonotype was seen a few times. This chain links TRBV7-3 with TRBJ1-2, with TRBD1 matching over 8 bases. Germline V gives CDR1 SGHTA, CDR2 FQGTGA. This CDR3 comprises 15 residues. The ends lost 6 bases at V and 2 bases at J; junction bases unmatched: 8. The CDR3 is CASSSGQGPNYGYTF. CDR3 DNA: TGTGCCAGCAGTTCTGGACAGGGCCCCAACTATGGCTACACCTTC.

This clonotype was detected a few times. J is TRBJ2-2 and V is TRBV6-5; no clear D gene. V was cut by 0 bases and J by 4 bases, with 12 bases left in between. The germline V gene has CDR1 MNHEY and CDR2 SVGAGI. CDR3 length equals 16 residues. CDR3 bases: TGTGCCAGCAGTTACTCCTCGGCCGCGACCACCGGGGAGCTGTTTTTT. Amino acid sequence: CASSYSSAATTGELFF.

V and J are TRBV28 and TRBJ1-2, with D possibly being TRBD1 (5 bases). V lost 6 bases and J lost 8, with 10 bases in between. This CDR3 comprises 11 residues. Germline assignment: CDR1 MDHEN and CDR2 SYDVKM. This CDR3 is CASSERTGYTF. The CDR3 bases are TGTGCCAGCAGCGAGAGGACAGGCTACACCTTC.

This clonotype occurred many times. The chain has TRBV20-1 and TRBJ2-1; D is possibly TRBD2 (6 bases). This CDR3 contains 16 residues. CDR1 and CDR2 from the germline V gene are DFQATT and SNEGSKA (reference sequence). V was trimmed by 0 bases and J by 7 bases, leaving 19 bases between them. CDR3 region: CSARDLGSRSGNEQFF. The CDR3 nucleotides read TGCAGTGCTAGAGATCTCGGGAGCAGGTCGGGTAATGAGCAGTTCTTC.

Notes on this clonotype: A read error may be the cause here, since a much bigger clone is one base away. The chain carries TRBV6-1 and TRBJ2-1, with TRBD2 matching over 7 bases. Trimming took 6 bases from V and 2 from J; bases not matched to a gene: 7. The length of the CDR3 is 15 residues. In germline, CDR1 is MNHNS, CDR2 SASEGT. In nucleotides, the CDR3 is TGTGCCAGCAGACGAAAACTAGCGCCCTACAATGAGCAGTTCTTC. Translated: CASRRKLAPYNEQFF.

This clonotype was counted only a few times. V and J are TRBV19 and TRBJ2-2; a possible D gene is TRBD1 (6 bases). V gave up 1 base and J gave up 4 bases, with 10 bases separating them. This CDR3 has 15 residues. The germline CDR1 and CDR2 sequences are LNHDA and SQIVND (reference sequence). Here the CDR3 reads CASSIVRTATGELFF. CDR3 nucleotide sequence: TGTGCCAGTAGTATAGTTAGGACAGCCACCGGGGAGCTGTTTTTT.

This clonotype has ten or more counts. The chain joins TRBV28 to TRBJ2-3; 7 nucleotides line up with TRBD1. V shed 2 bases, J shed 3 bases, and the junction held 8 bases outside the gene matches. The germline V gene has CDR1 MDHEN and CDR2 SYDVKM. This CDR3 is built from 16 residues. Written as DNA, the CDR3 is TGTGCCAGCAGTTTACTAACAGGGGTCGCGACAGATACGCAGTATTTT. Translating gives CASSLLTGVATDTQYF.